These T cell receptor beta chains were read from a single sample in a study of T cell responses to AZD1222 COVID-19 vaccine. Using immunoSEQ multiplex PCR, the repertoire was profiled, and TCRdb retains in-frame clones only, with some absent. The data contain about 160,000 clones, 75% to 95% of them singletons. Sequencing was performed on peripheral blood, taken on day 0 of AZD1222 vaccination. The receptors here all came from an adult in good health. Both conserved end residues are part of each CDR3. The D gene is left open where the match is weak. Expanded clones are given a class, and other clones once, few, many or no size at all.

CDR3 length: 16
J gene: TRBJ1-2
D gene: NA
V gene: TRBV5-1
clone size: NA
CDR3 DNA: TGCGCCAGCAGCCCTTCCGAGGGGGGGGCGCGATGGGGCTACACCTTC
CDR3 protein: CASSPSEGGARWGYTF

CDR3 length: 15
J gene: TRBJ2-7
D gene: NA
V gene: TRBV7-6
clone size: NA
CDR3 DNA: TGTGCCAGCAGCTTAGGGGTGGGGAGCTCCTACGAGCAGTACTTC
CDR3 protein: CASSLGVGSSYEQYF

CDR3 length: 13
J gene: TRBJ1-5
D gene: NA
V gene: TRBV6-6
clone size: NA
CDR3 DNA: TGTGCCAGCAGAGGCAGCAACAGTCAGCCCCAGCATTTT
CDR3 protein: CASRGSNSQPQHF

CDR3 length: 15
J gene: TRBJ2-2
D gene: TRBD2
V gene: TRBV9
clone size: NA
CDR3 DNA: TGTGCCAGCAGCGTAAGAGTAGCGGGAGCCGGGGAGCTGTTTTTT
CDR3 protein: CASSVRVAGAGELFF

CDR3 length: 14
J gene: TRBJ2-7
D gene: NA
V gene: TRBV6-2/TRBV6-3
clone size: NA
CDR3 DNA: TGTGCCAGCTGCCCTTCGGGCCGCTCCTACGAGCAGTACTTC
CDR3 protein: CASCPSGRSYEQYF

CDR3 length: 15
J gene: TRBJ2-2
D gene: NA
V gene: TRBV28
clone size: NA
CDR3 DNA: TGTGCCAGTTTACCATCGGACAGCTCGACCGGGGAGCTGTTTTTT
CDR3 protein: CASLPSDSSTGELFF

CDR3 length: 13
J gene: TRBJ2-7
D gene: TRBD1
V gene: TRBV18
clone size: NA
CDR3 DNA: TGTGCCAGCTCACCAACAGGGGGCAGCGAGCAGTACTTC
CDR3 protein: CASSPTGGSEQYF

CDR3 length: 12
J gene: TRBJ1-1
D gene: NA
V gene: TRBV12-3/TRBV12-4
clone size: NA
CDR3 DNA: TGTGCCAGCAGTTTCGCCGCTAACGAAGCTTTCTTT
CDR3 protein: CASSFAANEAFF

CDR3 length: 20
J gene: TRBJ2-1
D gene: TRBD2
V gene: TRBV12-5
clone size: once
CDR3 DNA: TGTGCTAGTGGTTTACGAATCCTAGCGGGGGGGCCGCGGGGAGTTCCTGAGCAGTTCTTC
CDR3 protein: CASGLRILAGGPRGVPEQFF

CDR3 length: 15
J gene: TRBJ2-3
D gene: NA
V gene: TRBV7-3
clone size: NA
CDR3 DNA: TGTGCCAGCAGCTTAGGCCCTGTTCCGGGCGGTGCGCAGTATTTT
CDR3 protein: CASSLGPVPGGAQYF

CDR3 length: 15
J gene: TRBJ2-3
D gene: NA
V gene: TRBV24-1
clone size: NA
CDR3 DNA: TGTGCCACCAGTGATTTCCGGGGTGGCACAGATACGCAGTATTTT
CDR3 protein: CATSDFRGGTDTQYF

CDR3 length: 16
J gene: TRBJ1-5
D gene: TRBD1
V gene: TRBV7-8
clone size: NA
CDR3 DNA: TGTGCCAGCAGCTCCCAGGGGGCGGGAGGGAATCAGCCCCAGCATTTT
CDR3 protein: CASSSQGAGGNQPQHF

CDR3 length: 14
J gene: TRBJ1-1
D gene: TRBD1
V gene: TRBV6-5
clone size: NA
CDR3 DNA: TGTGCCAGCAGACAGGGGGCGGTGAACACTGAAGCTTTCTTT
CDR3 protein: CASRQGAVNTEAFF

CDR3 length: 16
J gene: TRBJ2-1
D gene: TRBD2
V gene: TRBV4-2
clone size: few
CDR3 DNA: TGTGCCAGCAGCCAAGGGAGCGGGGGGCCCCACAATGAGCAGTTCTTC
CDR3 protein: CASSQGSGGPHNEQFF

CDR3 length: 13
J gene: TRBJ2-7
D gene: NA
V gene: TRBV30
clone size: NA
CDR3 DNA: TGTGCCTGGGTGGAGGGGGCGATTGACGAGCAGTACTTC
CDR3 protein: CAWVEGAIDEQYF

CDR3 length: 13
J gene: TRBJ1-1
D gene: NA
V gene: TRBV19
clone size: NA
CDR3 DNA: TGTGCCAGTAGGAATTCCATGAACACTGAAGCTTTCTTT
CDR3 protein: CASRNSMNTEAFF

CDR3 length: 14
J gene: TRBJ2-7
D gene: TRBD1
V gene: TRBV27
clone size: NA
CDR3 DNA: TGTGCCAGAGATCCCGGGACAGGGACTTACGAGCAGTACTTC
CDR3 protein: CARDPGTGTYEQYF

CDR3 length: 16
J gene: TRBJ2-7
D gene: NA
V gene: TRBV6-2/TRBV6-3
clone size: once
CDR3 DNA: TGTGCCAGCAGTTACGCCCCAGGGCCCAATTCCTACGAGCAGTACTTC
CDR3 protein: CASSYAPGPNSYEQYF

CDR3 length: 15
J gene: TRBJ2-1
D gene: NA
V gene: TRBV11-2
clone size: NA
CDR3 DNA: TGTGCCAGCAGCCCCCTTCGGGGGCCACTCGATGAGCAGTTCTTC
CDR3 protein: CASSPLRGPLDEQFF

CDR3 length: 15
J gene: TRBJ2-3
D gene: NA
V gene: TRBV6-2/TRBV6-3
clone size: NA
CDR3 DNA: TGTGCCAGCAGTTCTCCCACCGAACCCACAGATACGCAGTATTTT
CDR3 protein: CASSSPTEPTDTQYF

CDR3 length: 14
J gene: TRBJ2-2
D gene: TRBD1
V gene: TRBV7-8
clone size: NA
CDR3 DNA: TGTGCCAGCAGCCGGGACAGGGGACCCGGGGAGCTGTTTTTT
CDR3 protein: CASSRDRGPGELFF

CDR3 length: 16
J gene: TRBJ1-4
D gene: NA
V gene: TRBV13
clone size: NA
CDR3 DNA: TGTGCCAGCAGCTATGGACCTACTGCAACTAATGAAAAACTGTTTTTT
CDR3 protein: CASSYGPTATNEKLFF

CDR3 length: 16
J gene: TRBJ1-4
D gene: NA
V gene: TRBV10-3
clone size: NA
CDR3 DNA: TGTGCCATCAGTGAGACCCCACCCCAGACGTTCGAAAAACTGTTTTTT
CDR3 protein: CAISETPPQTFEKLFF

CDR3 length: 13
J gene: TRBJ1-4
D gene: NA
V gene: TRBV5-6
clone size: NA
CDR3 DNA: TGTGCCAGCAGCGTGACAGAAGATGAAAAACTGTTTTTT
CDR3 protein: CASSVTEDEKLFF

CDR3 length: 15
J gene: TRBJ1-2
D gene: NA
V gene: TRBV3-1/TRBV3-2
clone size: NA
CDR3 DNA: TGTGCCAGCAGCCCCCCGGGGGGATCTACGAATGGCTACACCTTC
CDR3 protein: CASSPPGGSTNGYTF

CDR3 length: 13
J gene: TRBJ1-2
D gene: NA
V gene: TRBV9
clone size: NA
CDR3 DNA: TGTGCCAGCAGCGTCTCCGGGGCGGGTGGCTACACCTTC
CDR3 protein: CASSVSGAGGYTF

CDR3 length: 14
J gene: TRBJ1-3
D gene: NA
V gene: TRBV5-6
clone size: NA
CDR3 DNA: TGTGCCAGCAGCTCCAGTACCTCTGGAAACACCATATATTTT
CDR3 protein: CASSSSTSGNTIYF

CDR3 length: 15
J gene: TRBJ2-1
D gene: NA
V gene: TRBV11-3
clone size: NA
CDR3 DNA: TGTGCCAGCAGCTTAGATGGCCACGGATACAATGAGCAGTTCTTC
CDR3 protein: CASSLDGHGYNEQFF

CDR3 length: 16
J gene: TRBJ1-3
D gene: NA
V gene: TRBV3-1/TRBV3-2
clone size: NA
CDR3 DNA: TGTGCCAGCAGCCAAGTCCCGGAATTCTCTGGAAACACCATATATTTT
CDR3 protein: CASSQVPEFSGNTIYF